The 4 T cell receptor beta chains listed next were all sequenced from one sample in a study of T cell repertoires in cytomegalovirus infection. Their cognate antigens are unknown. TCRdb itself ran the reads through MiXCR, one entry per CDR3 protein. The sample lists about half a million distinct CDR3 sequences; roughly a third were seen once. Sequenced here: cultured PBMCs, sampled from culture after CMV antigen stimulation. The receptors stem from a human donor in good health (CMV status not recorded). Some clones in this sample may be carry-over from other donors' samples.

The V gene is TRBV7-2, the J gene TRBJ2-1, with 9 bases identical to TRBD2. V trimming: 1 base; J trimming: 2 bases; junction bases outside the gene matches: 3. The CDR3 totals 16 residues. Germline V gene lookup returns CDR1 SGHTA and CDR2 FQGNSA. The DNA for the CDR3 is TGTGCCAGCAGCTTAGAGCGCGGGAGGGCCTACAATGAGCAGTTCTTC. It translates to CASSLERGRAYNEQFF.

This chain uses TRBV4-1 with TRBJ1-5, with unresolved D. The CDR3 is made up of 15 amino acids. Germline lookup yields CDR1 MGHRA and CDR2 YSYEKL. The germline V and J ends were trimmed by 4 bases and 0 bases, with 10 bases remaining between them. CDR3 in DNA: TGCGCCAGCAGCCTGACGGAATATAGCAATCAGCCCCAGCATTTT. This encodes CASSLTEYSNQPQHF.

As for this clonotype: At one of its ends the junction is not consistent with the germline gene, which may arise from a read error. The J gene is TRBJ2-1, the V gene TRBV7-7; the D is unclear. CDR1 SSHAT and CDR2 FNYEAQ come from the germline V gene (reference sequence). The length of the CDR3 is 14 residues. In DNA form, the CDR3 reads TGTGCTAGCAGCTTAGCCAGCGCGTACAATGAGCAGTTCTTC. This translates into CASSLASAYNEQFF.

This clonotype was seen more than once but under ten times. The chain carries TRBV7-7 and TRBJ2-7; 13 bases agree with TRBD2. The germline V gene encodes CDR1 SSHAT and CDR2 FNYEAQ (reference sequence). The CDR3 sequence is 16 residues long. CDR3 region: CASSPGTSGRAYEQYV. CDR3 nucleotide sequence: TGTGCTAGCAGCCCCGGCACTAGCGGGAGGGCCTACGAGCAGTACGTC.